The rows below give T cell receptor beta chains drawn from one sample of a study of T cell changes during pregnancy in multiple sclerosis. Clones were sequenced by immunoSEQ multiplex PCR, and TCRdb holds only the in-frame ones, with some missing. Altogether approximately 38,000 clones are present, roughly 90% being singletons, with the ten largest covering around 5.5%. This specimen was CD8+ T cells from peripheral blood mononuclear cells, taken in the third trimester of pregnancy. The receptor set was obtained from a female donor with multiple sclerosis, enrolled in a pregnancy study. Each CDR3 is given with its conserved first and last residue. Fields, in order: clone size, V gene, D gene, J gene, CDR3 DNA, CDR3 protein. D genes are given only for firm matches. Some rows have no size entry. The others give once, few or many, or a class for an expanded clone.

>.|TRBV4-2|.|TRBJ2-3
TGTGCCAGCAGCCAAGTTACTTCAGATACGCAGTATTTT
CASSQVTSDTQYF
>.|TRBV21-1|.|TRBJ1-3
TGTGCCAGCAGCAAAGGTACTCGTTACTCTACTGGAAACACCATATATTTT
CASSKGTRYSTGNTIYF
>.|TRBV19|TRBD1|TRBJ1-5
TGTGCCAGTAAAGGGACAGGGGTCAATCAGCCCCAGCATTTT
CASKGTGVNQPQHF
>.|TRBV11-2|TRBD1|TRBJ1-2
TGTGCCAGCAGCTTCGAACAGGGGAACTATGGCTACACCTTC
CASSFEQGNYGYTF
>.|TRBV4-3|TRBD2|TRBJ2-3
TGCGCCAGCAGCCAAGATACCCGACTAGCGGGAGTGGGAGATACGCAGTATTTT
CASSQDTRLAGVGDTQYF
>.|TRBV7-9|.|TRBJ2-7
TGTGCCAGCAGCACGTCCCAGAACGAGCAGTACTTC
CASSTSQNEQYF
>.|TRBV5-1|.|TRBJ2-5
TGCGCCAGCAGCTTTTTATCAGGGGCAGGAGAGACCCAGTACTTC
CASSFLSGAGETQYF
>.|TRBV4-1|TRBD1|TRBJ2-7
TGCGCCAGCAGCCAAGTCGACAGGGTTAGCGAGCAGTACTTC
CASSQVDRVSEQYF
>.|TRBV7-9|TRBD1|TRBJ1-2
TGTGCCAGCAGCTATCAAGACAGGGGGCCGGAGGGCTACACCTTC
CASSYQDRGPEGYTF
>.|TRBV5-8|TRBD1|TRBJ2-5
TGTGCCAGCAGCCAGGGACAGGGGGCGCTTCTACAAGAGACCCAGTACTTC
CASSQGQGALLQETQYF
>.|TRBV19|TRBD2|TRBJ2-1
TGTGCCAGTAGTATAGATCTGTCTAGCGGGGGCTCCTACAATGAGCAGTTCTTC
CASSIDLSSGGSYNEQFF
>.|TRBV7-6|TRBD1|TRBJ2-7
TGTGCCAGCAGCTTATCCCCTCGACAGGGGGCTTACGAGCAGTACTTC
CASSLSPRQGAYEQYF
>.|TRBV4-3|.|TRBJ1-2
TGCGCCAGCAGCCAAGACAGGGAAACTAACTATGGCTACACCTTC
CASSQDRETNYGYTF
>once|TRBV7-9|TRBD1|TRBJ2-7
TGTGCCAGCAGCTTACACCGACAGGGAAATACCTACGAGCAGTACTTC
CASSLHRQGNTYEQYF
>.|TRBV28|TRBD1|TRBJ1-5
TGTGCCAGCAGTCCTTCAGGGGGCGGGCAGCCCCAGCATTTT
CASSPSGGGQPQHF
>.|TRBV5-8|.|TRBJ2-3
TGTGCCAGCAGCTTGGGGTCTCGCCAGGGATCCTACACAGATACGCAGTATTTT
CASSLGSRQGSYTDTQYF
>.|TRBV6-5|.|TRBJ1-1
TGTGCCAGCAGTGATCTCGTGAGTGAAGCTTTCTTT
CASSDLVSEAFF
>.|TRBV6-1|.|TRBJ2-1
TGTGCCAGCAGTGCTTTCCGGGACTTATACAATGAGCAGTTCTTC
CASSAFRDLYNEQFF
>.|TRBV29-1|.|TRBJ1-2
TGCAGCGTTGTGGGGACCTCGGGGGACGGCTATGGCTACACCTTC
CSVVGTSGDGYGYTF
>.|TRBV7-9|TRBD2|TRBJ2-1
TGTGCCAGCAGCCGGAAACTAGCGGGAGGGCCAGGTGAGCAGTTCTTC
CASSRKLAGGPGEQFF
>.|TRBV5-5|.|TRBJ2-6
TGTGCCAGCAGACCGCGCGACTCTGGGGCCAACGTCCTGACTTTC
CASRPRDSGANVLTF
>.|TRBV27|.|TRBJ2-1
TGTGCCAGCAGTTTCGGGGTCTCGGTCCCCTACAATGAGCAGTTCTTC
CASSFGVSVPYNEQFF
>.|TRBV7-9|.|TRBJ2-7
TGTGCCAGCAGCTCGAGATATTCCTACGAGCAGTACTTC
CASSSRYSYEQYF
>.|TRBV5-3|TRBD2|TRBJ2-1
TGTGCCAGAAGCTCCGGGACTAGCTACCCCAAAACTGAGGACAATGAGCAGTTCTTC
CARSSGTSYPKTEDNEQFF
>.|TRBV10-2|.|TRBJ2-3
TGCGCCAGCAGTGAGGCGGCTGGAGGAGATACGCAGTATTTT
CASSEAAGGDTQYF
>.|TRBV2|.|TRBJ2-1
TGTGCCAGCAGTGGGGGGGACCGAAACCATCCTGAGCAGTTCTTC
CASSGGDRNHPEQFF
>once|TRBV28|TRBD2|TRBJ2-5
TGTGCCAGCAGTACTCGACTAGCGGGAGCCACAGAGACCCAGTACTTC
CASSTRLAGATETQYF
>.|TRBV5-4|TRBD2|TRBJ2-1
TGTGCCAGCAGCTTGGCCCGGCCGGGAGGGTGGTCGGATGAGCAGTTCTTC
CASSLARPGGWSDEQFF